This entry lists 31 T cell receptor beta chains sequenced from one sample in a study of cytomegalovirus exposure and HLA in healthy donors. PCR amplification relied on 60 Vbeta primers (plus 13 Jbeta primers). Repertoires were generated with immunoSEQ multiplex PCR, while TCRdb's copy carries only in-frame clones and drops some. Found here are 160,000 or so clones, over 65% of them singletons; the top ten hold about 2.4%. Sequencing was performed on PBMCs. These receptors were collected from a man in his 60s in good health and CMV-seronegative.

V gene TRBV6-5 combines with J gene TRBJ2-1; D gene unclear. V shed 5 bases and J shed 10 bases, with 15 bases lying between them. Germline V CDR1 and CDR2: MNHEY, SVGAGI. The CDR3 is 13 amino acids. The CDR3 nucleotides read TGTGCCAGCAGTACCATAGGCGGAAAAGAGCAGTTCTTC. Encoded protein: CASSTIGGKEQFF.

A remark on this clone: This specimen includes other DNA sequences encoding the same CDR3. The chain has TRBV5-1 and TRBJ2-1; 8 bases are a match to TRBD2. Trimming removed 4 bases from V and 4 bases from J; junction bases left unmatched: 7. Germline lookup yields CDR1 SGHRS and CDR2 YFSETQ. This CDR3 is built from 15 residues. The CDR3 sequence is CASSPAAGAYNEQFF. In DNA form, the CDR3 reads TGCGCCAGCAGCCCCGCAGCGGGGGCTTACAATGAGCAGTTCTTC.

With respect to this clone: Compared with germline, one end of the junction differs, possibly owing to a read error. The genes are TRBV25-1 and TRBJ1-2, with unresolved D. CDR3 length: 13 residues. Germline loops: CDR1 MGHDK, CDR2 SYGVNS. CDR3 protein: CASSELKDYGYPF. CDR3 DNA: TGTGCCAGCAGTGAATTGAAGGACTATGGCTACCCCTTC.

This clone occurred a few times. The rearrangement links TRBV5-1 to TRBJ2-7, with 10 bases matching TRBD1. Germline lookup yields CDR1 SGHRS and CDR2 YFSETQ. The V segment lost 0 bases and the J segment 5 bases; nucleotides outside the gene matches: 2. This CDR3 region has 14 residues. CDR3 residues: CASSLGDRGHEQYF. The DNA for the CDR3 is TGCGCCAGCAGCTTGGGGGACAGGGGCCACGAGCAGTACTTC.

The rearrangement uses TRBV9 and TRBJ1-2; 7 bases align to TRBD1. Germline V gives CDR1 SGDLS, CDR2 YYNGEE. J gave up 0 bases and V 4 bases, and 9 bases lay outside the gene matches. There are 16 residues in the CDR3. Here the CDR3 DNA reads TGTGCCAGCAGCCCAACGTCCGGGACAGCTAACTATGGCTACACCTTC. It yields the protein CASSPTSGTANYGYTF.

CDR3 loop: CASSFSGQETQYF. CDR3 bases: TGTGCCAGCAGCTTTTCAGGACAAGAGACCCAGTACTTC. This sequence joins TRBV7-2 and TRBJ2-5; D gene unclear. The V gene lost 3 bases and the J gene lost 2 bases, with 7 bases spanning the gap. This CDR3 comprises 13 residues. Germline V gives CDR1 SGHTA, CDR2 FQGNSA.

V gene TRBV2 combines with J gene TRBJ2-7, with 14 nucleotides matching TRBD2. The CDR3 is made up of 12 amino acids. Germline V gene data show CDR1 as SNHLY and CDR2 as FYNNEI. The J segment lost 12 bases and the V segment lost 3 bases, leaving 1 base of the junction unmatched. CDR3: CASSEGLAGVYF. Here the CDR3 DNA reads TGTGCCAGCAGTGAGGGACTAGCGGGAGTGTACTTC.

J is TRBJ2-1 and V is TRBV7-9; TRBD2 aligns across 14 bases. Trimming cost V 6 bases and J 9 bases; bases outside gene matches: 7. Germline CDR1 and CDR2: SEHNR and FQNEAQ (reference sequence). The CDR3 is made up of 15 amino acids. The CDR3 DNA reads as TGTGCCAGCAGGCCGGGACTAGCGGGAGAGAGTGAGCAGTTCTTC. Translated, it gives CASRPGLAGESEQFF.

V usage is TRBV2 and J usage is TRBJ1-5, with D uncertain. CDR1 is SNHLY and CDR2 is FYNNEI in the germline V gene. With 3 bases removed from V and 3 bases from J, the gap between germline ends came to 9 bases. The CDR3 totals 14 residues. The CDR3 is CASSDRGNNQPQHF. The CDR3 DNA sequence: TGTGCCAGCAGTGATCGAGGGAACAATCAGCCCCAGCATTTT.

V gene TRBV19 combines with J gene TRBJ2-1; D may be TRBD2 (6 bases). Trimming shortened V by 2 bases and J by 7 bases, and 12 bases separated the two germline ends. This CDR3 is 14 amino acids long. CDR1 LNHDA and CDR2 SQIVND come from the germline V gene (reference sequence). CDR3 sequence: CASSINGRGNEQFF. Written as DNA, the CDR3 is TGTGCCAGTAGTATAAACGGCCGGGGGAATGAGCAGTTCTTC.

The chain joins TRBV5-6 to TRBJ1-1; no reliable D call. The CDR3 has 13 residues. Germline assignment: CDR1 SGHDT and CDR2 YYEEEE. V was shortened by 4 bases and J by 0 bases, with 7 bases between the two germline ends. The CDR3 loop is CASSRVLNTEAFF. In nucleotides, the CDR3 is TGTGCCAGCAGCCGAGTCCTGAACACTGAAGCTTTCTTT.

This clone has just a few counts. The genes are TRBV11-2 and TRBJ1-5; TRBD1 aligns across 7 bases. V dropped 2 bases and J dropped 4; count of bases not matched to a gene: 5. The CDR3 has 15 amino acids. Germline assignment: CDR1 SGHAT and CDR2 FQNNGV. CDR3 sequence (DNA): TGTGCCAGCAGCTTAATCCCAGGGGGGAATCAGCCCCAGCATTTT. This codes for CASSLIPGGNQPQHF.

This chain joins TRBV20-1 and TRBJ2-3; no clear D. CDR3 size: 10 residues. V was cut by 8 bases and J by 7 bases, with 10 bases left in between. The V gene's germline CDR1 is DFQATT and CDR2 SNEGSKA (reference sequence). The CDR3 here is CSPKTHTQYF. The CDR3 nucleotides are TGCAGTCCGAAGACTCATACGCAGTATTTT.

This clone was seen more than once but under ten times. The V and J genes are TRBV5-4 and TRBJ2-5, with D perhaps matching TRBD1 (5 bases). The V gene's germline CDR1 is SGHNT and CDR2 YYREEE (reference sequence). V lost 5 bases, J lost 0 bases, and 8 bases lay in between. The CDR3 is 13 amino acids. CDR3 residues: CASRLTDQETQYF. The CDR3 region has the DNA TGTGCCAGCAGGTTGACAGACCAAGAGACCCAGTACTTC.

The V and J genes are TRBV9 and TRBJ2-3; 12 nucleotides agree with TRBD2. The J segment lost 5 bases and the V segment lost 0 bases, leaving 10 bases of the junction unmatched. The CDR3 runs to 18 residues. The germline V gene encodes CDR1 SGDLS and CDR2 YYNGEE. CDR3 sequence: CASSVGTRTSGNQDTQYF. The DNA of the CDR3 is TGTGCCAGCAGCGTAGGTACTCGGACTAGCGGGAATCAAGATACGCAGTATTTT. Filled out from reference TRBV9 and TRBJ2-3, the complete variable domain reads DSGVTQTPKHLITATGQRVTLRCSPRSGDLSVYWYQQSLDQGLQFLIQYYNGEERAKGNILERFSAQQFPDLHSELNLSSLELGDSALYFCASSVGTRTSGNQDTQYFGPGTRLTVL.

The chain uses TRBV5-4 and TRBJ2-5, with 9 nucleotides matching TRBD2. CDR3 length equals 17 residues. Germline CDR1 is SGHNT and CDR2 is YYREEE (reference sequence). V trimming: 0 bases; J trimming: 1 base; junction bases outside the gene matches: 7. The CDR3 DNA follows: TGTGCCAGCAGCTTGGAAAGGCCTAGCGGGGCCCAAGAGACCCAGTACTTC. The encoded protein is CASSLERPSGAQETQYF.

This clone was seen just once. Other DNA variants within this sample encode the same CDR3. The CDR3 is CASSEDSHQPQHF. CDR3 nucleotides: TGTGCCAGCAGTGAAGACAGTCATCAGCCCCAGCATTTT. The rearrangement joins TRBV6-1 to TRBJ1-5; no clear D. This CDR3 is 13 amino acids long. Deletions cut 1 base from V and 5 bases from J, with 6 bases between. The V gene's germline CDR1 is MNHNS and CDR2 SASEGT.

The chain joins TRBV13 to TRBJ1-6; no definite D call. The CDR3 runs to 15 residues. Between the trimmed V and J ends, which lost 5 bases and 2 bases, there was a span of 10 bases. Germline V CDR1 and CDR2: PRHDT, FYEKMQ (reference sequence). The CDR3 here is CASSVDNAYNSPLHF. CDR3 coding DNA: TGTGCCAGCAGCGTTGACAACGCCTATAATTCACCCCTCCACTTT.

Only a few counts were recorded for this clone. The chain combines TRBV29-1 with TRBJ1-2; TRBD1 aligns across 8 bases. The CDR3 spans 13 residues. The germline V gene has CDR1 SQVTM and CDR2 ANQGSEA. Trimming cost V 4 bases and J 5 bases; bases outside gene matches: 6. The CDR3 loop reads CSVGQGADYGYTF. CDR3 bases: TGCAGCGTTGGTCAGGGGGCGGATTATGGCTACACCTTC.

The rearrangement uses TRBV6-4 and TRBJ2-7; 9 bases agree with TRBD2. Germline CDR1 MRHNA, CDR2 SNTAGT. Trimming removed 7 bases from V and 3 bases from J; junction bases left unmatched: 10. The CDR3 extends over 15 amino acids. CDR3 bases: TGTGCCAGCAAAGAAGGACTAGCGTTCGACTACGAGCAGTACTTC. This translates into CASKEGLAFDYEQYF.

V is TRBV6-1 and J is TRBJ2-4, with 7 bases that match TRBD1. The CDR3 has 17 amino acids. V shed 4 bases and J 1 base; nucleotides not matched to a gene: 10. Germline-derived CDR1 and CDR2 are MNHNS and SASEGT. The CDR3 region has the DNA TGTGCCAGCAGTGCAGCAACAGGGGCCAGGGCCAAAAACATTCAGTACTTC. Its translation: CASSAATGARAKNIQYF.

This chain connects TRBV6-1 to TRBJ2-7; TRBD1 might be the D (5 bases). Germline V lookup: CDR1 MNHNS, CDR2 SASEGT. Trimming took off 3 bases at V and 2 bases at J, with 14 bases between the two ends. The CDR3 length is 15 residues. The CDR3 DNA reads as TGTGCCAGCAGTGACTATAAGGGGTCCCCCTACGAGCAGTACTTC. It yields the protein CASSDYKGSPYEQYF.

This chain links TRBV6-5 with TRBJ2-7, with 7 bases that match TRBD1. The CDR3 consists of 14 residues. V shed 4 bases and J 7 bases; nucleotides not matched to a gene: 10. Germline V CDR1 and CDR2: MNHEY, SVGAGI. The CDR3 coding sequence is TGTGCCAGCAGTTCATCCTCCGGGACAGAAGAGCAGTACTTC. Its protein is CASSSSSGTEEQYF.

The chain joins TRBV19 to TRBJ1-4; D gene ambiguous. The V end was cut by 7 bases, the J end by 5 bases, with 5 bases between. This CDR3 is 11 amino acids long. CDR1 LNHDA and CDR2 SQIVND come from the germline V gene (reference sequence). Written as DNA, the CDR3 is TGTGCCAGTACCTTAAATGAAAAACTGTTTTTT. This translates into CASTLNEKLFF.

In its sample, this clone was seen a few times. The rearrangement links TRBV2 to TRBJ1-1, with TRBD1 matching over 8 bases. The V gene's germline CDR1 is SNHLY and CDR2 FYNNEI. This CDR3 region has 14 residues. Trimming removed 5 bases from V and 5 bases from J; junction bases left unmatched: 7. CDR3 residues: CASSNLRGQTEAFF. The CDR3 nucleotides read TGTGCCAGCAGTAACCTCAGGGGGCAGACTGAAGCTTTCTTT. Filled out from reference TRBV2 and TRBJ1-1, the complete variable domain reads EPEVTQTPSHQVTQMGQEVILRCVPISNHLYFYWYRQILGQKVEFLVSFYNNEISEKSEIFDDQFSVERPDGSNFTLKIRSTKLEDSAMYFCASSNLRGQTEAFFGQGTRLTVV.

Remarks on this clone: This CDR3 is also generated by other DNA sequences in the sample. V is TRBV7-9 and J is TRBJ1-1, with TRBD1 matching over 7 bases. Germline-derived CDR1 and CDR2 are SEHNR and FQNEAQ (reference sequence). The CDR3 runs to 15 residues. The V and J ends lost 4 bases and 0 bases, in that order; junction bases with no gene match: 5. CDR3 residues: CASSSPTGMNTEAFF. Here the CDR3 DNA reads TGTGCCAGCAGCTCCCCGACAGGGATGAACACTGAAGCTTTCTTT.

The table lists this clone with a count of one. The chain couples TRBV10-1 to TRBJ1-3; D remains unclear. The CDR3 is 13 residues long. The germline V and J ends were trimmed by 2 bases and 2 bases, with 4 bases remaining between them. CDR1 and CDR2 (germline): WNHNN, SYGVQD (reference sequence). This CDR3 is CASSEPPGNTIYF. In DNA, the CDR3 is TGCGCCAGCAGTGAGCCTCCTGGAAACACCATATATTTT.

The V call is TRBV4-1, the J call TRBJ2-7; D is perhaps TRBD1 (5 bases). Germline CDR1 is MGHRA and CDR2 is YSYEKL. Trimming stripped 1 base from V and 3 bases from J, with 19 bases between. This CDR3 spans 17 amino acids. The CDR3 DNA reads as TGCGCCAGCAGCCAAGTCCCCCCAGACAGTGGGAACTACGAGCAGTACTTC. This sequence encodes CASSQVPPDSGNYEQYF.

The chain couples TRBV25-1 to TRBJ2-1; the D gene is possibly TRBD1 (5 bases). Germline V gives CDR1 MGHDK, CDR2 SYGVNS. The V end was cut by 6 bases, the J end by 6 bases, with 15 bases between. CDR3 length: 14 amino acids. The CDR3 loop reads CASRPSGASNEQFF. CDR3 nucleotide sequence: TGTGCCAGCAGGCCTAGTGGGGCTAGCAATGAGCAGTTCTTC.

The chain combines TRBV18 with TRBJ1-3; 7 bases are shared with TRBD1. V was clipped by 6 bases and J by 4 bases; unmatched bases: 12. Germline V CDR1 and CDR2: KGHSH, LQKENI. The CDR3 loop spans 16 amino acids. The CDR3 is CASSAETGTRGNTIYF. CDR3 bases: TGTGCCAGCTCGGCAGAGACAGGGACAAGAGGAAACACCATATATTTT.

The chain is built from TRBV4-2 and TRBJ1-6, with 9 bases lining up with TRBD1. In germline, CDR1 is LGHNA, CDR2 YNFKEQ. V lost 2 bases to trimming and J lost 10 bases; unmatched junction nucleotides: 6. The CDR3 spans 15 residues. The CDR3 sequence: CASSQTGTGRSPLHF. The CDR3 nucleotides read TGTGCCAGCAGCCAAACCGGGACAGGGCGGTCACCCCTCCACTTT.